Presented here are 9 T cell receptor beta chains from one specimen sequenced in a study of blood T cells in healthy people across ages. A sample-barcoded 5' primer and a J-beta primer mix were used in a second PCR of about 6 to 12 cycles. TCRdb analysed the 5' RACE reads with MiXCR anew, one entry per CDR3 protein. The sample holds about 640,000 distinct CDR3 sequences; approximately 59% are singletons and the top ten take 30% to 40%. The sequencing sample was made of blood. These receptors were obtained from a man aged 55 to 70 in good health.

The rearrangement links TRBV5-1 to TRBJ2-7, with a weak D call TRBD2 (6 bases). Per the germline V gene, CDR1 is SGHRS and CDR2 is YFSETQ. The CDR3 consists of 13 residues. V dropped 8 bases and J dropped 5 bases, with 17 bases sitting between them. The chain's CDR3 is CASSRTREDEQYF. In DNA, the CDR3 is TGCGCCAGTAGCCGGACAAGGGAGGACGAGCAGTACTTC.

The genes are TRBV5-1 and TRBJ1-4; TRBD1 matches 7 bases. CDR1 SGHRS and CDR2 YFSETQ come from the germline V gene. Trimming removed 4 bases from V and 5 bases from J; junction bases left unmatched: 11. The CDR3 sequence is 16 residues long. The chain's CDR3 is CASSPEAGGSNEKLFF. CDR3 nucleotides: TGCGCCAGCAGCCCGGAGGCAGGGGGATCCAATGAAAAACTGTTTTTT. Full variable domain (remainder filled in from reference TRBV5-1 and TRBJ1-4): KAGVTQTPRYLIKTRGQQVTLSCSPISGHRSVSWYQQTPGQGLQFLFEYFSETQRNKGNFPGRFSGRQFSNSRSEMNVSTLELGDSALYLCASSPEAGGSNEKLFFGSGTQLSVL.

The genes are TRBV20-1 and TRBJ2-3, with 9 bases aligning to TRBD1. CDR1 DFQATT and CDR2 SNEGSKA come from the germline V gene (reference sequence). V was clipped by 0 bases and J by 2 bases; unmatched bases: 6. The CDR3 runs to 16 residues. CDR3 sequence reads: CSARDSDRGFTDTQYF. The CDR3 nucleotides are TGCAGTGCTAGAGATTCGGACAGGGGTTTCACAGATACGCAGTATTTT.

The chain carries TRBV27 and TRBJ2-1; 7 nucleotides agree with TRBD2. J lost 2 bases, V lost 6 bases, and 7 bases had no gene match. This CDR3 comprises 15 residues. Germline CDR1 is MNHEY and CDR2 is SMNVEV (reference sequence). The CDR3 DNA sequence: TGTGCCAGCAGCGCAGCGGGACTACCCTACAATGAGCAGTTCTTC. This sequence encodes CASSAAGLPYNEQFF.

V and J are TRBV29-1 and TRBJ2-5; D is ambiguous. Per the germline V gene, CDR1 is SQVTM and CDR2 is ANQGSEA. V lost 3 bases and J 5 bases, leaving 10 bases between the germline ends. CDR3 size: 12 residues. CDR3 residues: CSVDQAMETQYF. The DNA for the CDR3 is TGCAGCGTTGATCAGGCGATGGAGACCCAGTACTTC. Together with reference TRBV29-1 and TRBJ2-5, the CDR3 gives the full variable domain: SAVISQKPSRDICQRGTSLTIQCQVDSQVTMMFWYRQQPGQSLTLIATANQGSEATYESGFVIDKFPISRPNLTFSTLTVSNMSPEDSSIYLCSVDQAMETQYFGPGTRLLVL.

At least ten counts were recorded for this clonotype. The rearrangement uses TRBV18 and TRBJ2-3; TRBD1 is a possible D gene (6 bases). This CDR3 has 15 amino acids. Germline values: CDR1 KGHSH, CDR2 LQKENI. V was clipped by 3 bases and J by 3 bases, with 13 bases between them. The CDR3 is CASSPTGFGTDTQYF. In DNA, the CDR3 is TGTGCCAGCTCACCTACAGGGTTTGGGACAGATACGCAGTATTTT.

This clonotype was observed a few times. This sequence joins TRBV7-2 and TRBJ2-5, with D unresolved. V dropped 7 bases and J dropped 3 bases, with 9 bases sitting between them. The germline gives CDR1 SGHTA, CDR2 FQGNSA. The CDR3 totals 12 residues. CDR3 nucleotides: TGTGCCAGCACCCACGTGGAAGAGACCCAGTACTTC. This translates into CASTHVEETQYF. The whole variable domain, remainder taken from reference TRBV7-2 and TRBJ2-5, is GAGVSQSPSNKVTEKGKDVELRCDPISGHTALYWYRQSLGQGLEFLIYFQGNSAPDKSGLPSDRFSAERTGGSVSTLTIQRTQQEDSAVYLCASTHVEETQYFGPGTRLLVL.

This clonotype was detected only a few times. This chain links TRBV29-1 with TRBJ2-3; D is ambiguous. The germline V gene encodes CDR1 SQVTM and CDR2 ANQGSEA. V was cut by 6 bases and J by 6 bases, with 22 bases left in between. CDR3 size: 15 residues. As DNA, the CDR3 is TGCAGCGTAGGAAACCGGGCCCTCGGTGACGATACGCAGTATTTT. It yields the protein CSVGNRALGDDTQYF.

The chain couples TRBV10-3 to TRBJ2-7; 10 positions match TRBD1. V shed 6 bases and J 0 bases; nucleotides not matched to a gene: 8. CDR3 length: 16 residues. Looked up from germline, CDR1 is ENHRY and CDR2 is SYGVKD. The CDR3 region has the DNA TGTGCCATCAGCGGGACAGGGGACACGTCCTCCTACGAGCAGTACTTC. It specifies CAISGTGDTSSYEQYF.